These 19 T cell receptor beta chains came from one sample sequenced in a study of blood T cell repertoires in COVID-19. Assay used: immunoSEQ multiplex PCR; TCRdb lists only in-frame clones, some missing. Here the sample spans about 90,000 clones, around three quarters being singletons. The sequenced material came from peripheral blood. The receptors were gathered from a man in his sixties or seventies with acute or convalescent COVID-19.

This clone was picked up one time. The CDR3 here is CASSIYLGGRLHF. The CDR3 DNA follows: TGTGCCAGTAGTATTTATCTCGGGGGACGACTCCACTTT. The rearrangement links TRBV19 to TRBJ1-6; weak D call: TRBD1 (5 bases). Germline lookup yields CDR1 LNHDA and CDR2 SQIVND (reference sequence). V lost 3 bases, J lost 16 bases, and 16 bases lay in between. The CDR3 is made up of 13 amino acids. The entire variable domain, with the rest obtained from reference TRBV19 and TRBJ1-6, is as follows: DGGITQSPKYLFRKEGQNVTLSCEQNLNHDAMYWYRQDPGQGLRLIYYSQIVNDFQKGDIAEGYSVSREKKESFPLTVTSAQKNPTAFYLCASSIYLGGRLHFGNGTRLTVT.

The DNA of the CDR3 is TGTGCCAGCAGTACACAGAGCACAGATACGCAGTATTTT. It specifies CASSTQSTDTQYF. V usage is TRBV27 and J usage is TRBJ2-3; the D is unclear. The CDR3 has 13 amino acids. Trimming left V 5 bases short and J 0 bases short, with 6 bases between. Germline assignment: CDR1 MNHEY and CDR2 SMNVEV (reference sequence).

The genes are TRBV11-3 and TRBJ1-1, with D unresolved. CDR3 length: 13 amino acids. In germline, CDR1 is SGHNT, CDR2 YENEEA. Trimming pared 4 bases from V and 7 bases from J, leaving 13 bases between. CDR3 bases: TGTGCCAGCAGCTCGGGGTCTCCGGGTGAAGCTTTCTTT. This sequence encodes CASSSGSPGEAFF.

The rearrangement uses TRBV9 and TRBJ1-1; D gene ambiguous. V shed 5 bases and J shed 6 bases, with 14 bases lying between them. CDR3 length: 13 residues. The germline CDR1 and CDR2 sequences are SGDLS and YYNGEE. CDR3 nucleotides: TGTGCCAGCAGAGACGACGCGGGTGCTGAAGCTTTCTTT. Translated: CASRDDAGAEAFF.

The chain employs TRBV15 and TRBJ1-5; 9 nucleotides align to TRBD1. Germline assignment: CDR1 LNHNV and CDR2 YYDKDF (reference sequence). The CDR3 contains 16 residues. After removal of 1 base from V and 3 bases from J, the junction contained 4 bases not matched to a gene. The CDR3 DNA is TGTGCCACCAGCAGAGGGGACAGGGTAGTCAATCAGCCCCAGCATTTT. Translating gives CATSRGDRVVNQPQHF.

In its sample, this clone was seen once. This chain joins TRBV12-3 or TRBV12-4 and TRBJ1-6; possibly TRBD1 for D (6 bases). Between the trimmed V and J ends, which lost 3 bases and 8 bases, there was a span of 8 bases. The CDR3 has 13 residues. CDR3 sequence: CASSLDSHSPLHF. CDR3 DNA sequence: TGTGCCAGCAGTTTGGACAGTCATTCACCCCTCCACTTT.

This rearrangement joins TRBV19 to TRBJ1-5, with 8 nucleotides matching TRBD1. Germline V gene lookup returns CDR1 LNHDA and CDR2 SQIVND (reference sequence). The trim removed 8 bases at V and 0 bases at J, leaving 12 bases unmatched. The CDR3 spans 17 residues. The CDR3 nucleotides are TGTGCCAGTTTCGGACAGGGTGGCCGATATAGCAATCAGCCCCAGCATTTT. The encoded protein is CASFGQGGRYSNQPQHF.

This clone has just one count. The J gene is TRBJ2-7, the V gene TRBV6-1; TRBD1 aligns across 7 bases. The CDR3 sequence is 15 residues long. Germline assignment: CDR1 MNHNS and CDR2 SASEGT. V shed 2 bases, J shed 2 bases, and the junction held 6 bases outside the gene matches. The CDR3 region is CASSEQPQGPYEQYF. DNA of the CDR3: TGTGCCAGCAGTGAACAACCACAGGGGCCCTACGAGCAGTACTTC.

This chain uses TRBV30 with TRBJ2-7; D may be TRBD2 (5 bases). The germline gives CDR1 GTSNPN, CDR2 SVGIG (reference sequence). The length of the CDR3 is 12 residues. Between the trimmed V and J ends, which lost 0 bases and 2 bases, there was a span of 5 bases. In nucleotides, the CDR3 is TGTGCCTGGAGTGTCGGGACCTACGAGCAGTACGTC. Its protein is CAWSVGTYEQYV.

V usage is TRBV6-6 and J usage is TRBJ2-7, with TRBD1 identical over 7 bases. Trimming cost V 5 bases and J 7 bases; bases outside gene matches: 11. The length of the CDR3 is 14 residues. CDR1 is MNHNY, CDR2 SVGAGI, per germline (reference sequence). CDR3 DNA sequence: TGTGCCAGCAGTAGCGACAGGGACCTCGAGGAGCAGTACTTC. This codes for CASSSDRDLEEQYF.

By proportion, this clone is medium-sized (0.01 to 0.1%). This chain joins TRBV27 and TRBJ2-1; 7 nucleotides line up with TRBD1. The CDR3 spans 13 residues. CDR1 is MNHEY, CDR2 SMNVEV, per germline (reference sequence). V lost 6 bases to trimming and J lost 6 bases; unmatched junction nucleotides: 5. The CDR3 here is CASSPTGVNEQFF. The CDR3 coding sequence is TGTGCCAGCAGCCCTACAGGGGTCAATGAGCAGTTCTTC.

The CDR3 sequence: CASSVLSSGRQYF. CDR3 bases: TGTGCCAGCAGCGTCCTTTCTAGCGGGAGGCAGTATTTT. This chain uses TRBV9 with TRBJ2-3, with 10 bases matching TRBD2. The germline gives CDR1 SGDLS, CDR2 YYNGEE. CDR3 size: 13 residues. The V segment lost 2 bases and the J segment 11 bases; nucleotides outside the gene matches: 5.

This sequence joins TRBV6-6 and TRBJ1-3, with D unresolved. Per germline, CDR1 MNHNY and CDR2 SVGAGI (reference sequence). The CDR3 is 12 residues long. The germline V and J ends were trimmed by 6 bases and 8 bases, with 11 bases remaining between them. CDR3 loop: CASSPEPDTIYF. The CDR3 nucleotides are TGTGCCAGCAGCCCCGAGCCCGACACCATATATTTT.

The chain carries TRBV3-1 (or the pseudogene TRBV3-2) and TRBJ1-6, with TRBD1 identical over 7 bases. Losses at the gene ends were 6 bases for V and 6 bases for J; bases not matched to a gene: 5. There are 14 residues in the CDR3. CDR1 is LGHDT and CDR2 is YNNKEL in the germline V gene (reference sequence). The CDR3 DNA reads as TGTGCCAGCAGGTATACAGGGGTTAATTCACCCCTCCACTTT. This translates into CASRYTGVNSPLHF.

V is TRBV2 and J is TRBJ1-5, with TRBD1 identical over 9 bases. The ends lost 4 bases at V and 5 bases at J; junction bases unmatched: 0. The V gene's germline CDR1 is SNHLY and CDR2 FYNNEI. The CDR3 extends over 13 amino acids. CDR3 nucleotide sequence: TGTGCCAGCAGTGGGGACAGGGATCAGCCCCAGCATTTT. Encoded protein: CASSGDRDQPQHF. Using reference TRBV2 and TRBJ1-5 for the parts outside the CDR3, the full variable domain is EPEVTQTPSHQVTQMGQEVILRCVPISNHLYFYWYRQILGQKVEFLVSFYNNEISEKSEIFDDQFSVERPDGSNFTLKIRSTKLEDSAMYFCASSGDRDQPQHFGDGTRLSIL.

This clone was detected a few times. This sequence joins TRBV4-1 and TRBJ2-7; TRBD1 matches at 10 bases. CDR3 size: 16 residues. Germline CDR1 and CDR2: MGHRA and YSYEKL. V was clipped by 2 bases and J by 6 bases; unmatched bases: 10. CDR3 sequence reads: CASSQILGTGEGEQYF. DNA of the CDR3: TGCGCCAGCAGCCAAATACTCGGGACAGGGGAGGGCGAGCAGTACTTC.

The CDR3 reads CASWTASSYEQYF. CDR3 DNA sequence: TGTGCCAGCTGGACAGCAAGCTCCTACGAGCAGTACTTC. The chain combines TRBV6-1 with TRBJ2-7; a possible D gene is TRBD1 (6 bases). The CDR3 runs to 13 residues. Trimming shortened V by 8 bases and J by 0 bases, and 11 bases separated the two germline ends. CDR1 is MNHNS, CDR2 SASEGT, per germline.

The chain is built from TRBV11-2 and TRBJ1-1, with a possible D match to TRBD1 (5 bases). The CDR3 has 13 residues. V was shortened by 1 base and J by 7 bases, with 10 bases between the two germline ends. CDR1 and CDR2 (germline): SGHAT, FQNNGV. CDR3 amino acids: CASSLARRGEAFF. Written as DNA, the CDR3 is TGTGCCAGCAGCTTAGCTCGGAGGGGTGAAGCTTTCTTT. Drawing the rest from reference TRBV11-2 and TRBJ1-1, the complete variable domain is EAGVAQSPRYKIIEKRQSVAFWCNPISGHATLYWYQQILGQGPKLLIQFQNNGVVDDSQLPKDRFSAERLKGVDSTLKIQPAKLEDSAVYLCASSLARRGEAFFGQGTRLTVV.

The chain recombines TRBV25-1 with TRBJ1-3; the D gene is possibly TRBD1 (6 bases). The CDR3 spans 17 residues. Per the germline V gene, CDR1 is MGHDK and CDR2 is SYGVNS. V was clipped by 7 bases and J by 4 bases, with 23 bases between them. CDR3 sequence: CASTPRTAGRAGNTIYF. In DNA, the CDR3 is TGTGCCAGCACCCCAAGGACAGCTGGTAGGGCCGGAAACACCATATATTTT.